This TCR beta chain was retrieved from a study of T cell changes during pregnancy in multiple sclerosis. This table comes from immunoSEQ multiplex PCR, and its TCRdb copy is limited to in-frame clones, with some not included. The sample contains about 86,000 clones, around 90% of which appear only once. Trimming removed 1 base from V and 7 bases from J, with 13 bases in between. The V gene's germline CDR1 is SGHTA and CDR2 FQGNSA. This CDR3 region has 15 residues. The clonotype originates from a female donor in good health, enrolled as a control in a pregnancy study. The gene calls are TRBV7-2 and TRBJ2-2; D is perhaps TRBD2 (5 bases). The sample was peripheral blood, taken in the first trimester of pregnancy. The CDR3 region has the DNA TGTGCCAGCAGCTTAGAGTTGGCCCGGGGCGGGGAGCTGTTTTTT. Translation: CASSLELARGGELFF. Together with reference TRBV7-2 and TRBJ2-2, the CDR3 gives the full variable domain: GAGVSQSPSNKVTEKGKDVELRCDPISGHTALYWYRQSLGQGLEFLIYFQGNSAPDKSGLPSDRFSAERTGGSVSTLTIQRTQQEDSAVYLCASSLELARGGELFFGEGSRLTVL.